This T cell receptor beta chain was found in a study of T cells in Graves' hyperthyroidism and ophthalmopathy. The CDR3 totals 16 residues. The V gene's germline CDR1 is SGHRS and CDR2 YFSETQ. V trimming: 4 bases; J trimming: 7 bases; junction bases outside the gene matches: 9. This clonotype has ten or more counts. TCR beta CDR3 region amplification was performed from RNA transcripts. Researchers ran a first-round RT-PCR on the TCR CDR3 using the HTBI primer set. TCRdb re-called the multiplex PCR reads with MiXCR, one entry per CDR3 protein. The sample carries approximately 590,000 distinct CDR3 sequences, approximately 15% recorded once.

This clonotype was sampled from a woman in her 30s with Graves' hyperthyroidism. Material for sequencing was blood. The chain has TRBV5-1 and TRBJ2-7; 15 nucleotides align to TRBD2. This chain's CDR3 is CASSTGLAGGPDEQYF. The CDR3 nucleotides are TGCGCCAGCAGCACGGGACTAGCGGGAGGTCCAGATGAGCAGTACTTC.